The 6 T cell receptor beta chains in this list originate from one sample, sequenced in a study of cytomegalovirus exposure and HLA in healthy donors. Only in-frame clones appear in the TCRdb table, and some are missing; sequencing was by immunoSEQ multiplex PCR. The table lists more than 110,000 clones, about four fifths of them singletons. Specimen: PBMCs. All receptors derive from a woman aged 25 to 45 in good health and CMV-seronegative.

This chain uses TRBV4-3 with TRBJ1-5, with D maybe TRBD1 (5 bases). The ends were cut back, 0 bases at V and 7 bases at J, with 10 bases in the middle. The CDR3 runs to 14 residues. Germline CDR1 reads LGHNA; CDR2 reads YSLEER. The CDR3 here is CASSQDLGGQPQHF. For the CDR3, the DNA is TGCGCCAGCAGCCAAGATCTGGGGGGACAGCCCCAGCATTTT.

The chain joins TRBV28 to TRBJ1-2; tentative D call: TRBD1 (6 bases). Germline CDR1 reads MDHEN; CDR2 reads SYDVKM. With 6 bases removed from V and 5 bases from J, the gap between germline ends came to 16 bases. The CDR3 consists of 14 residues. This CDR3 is CASSLVGALYGYTF. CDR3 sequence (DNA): TGTGCCAGCAGCCTCGTGGGGGCGCTTTATGGCTACACCTTC.

This chain's CDR3 is CATSSGRSSETQYF. The CDR3 nucleotides read TGTGCCACCAGCAGTGGTCGTAGCTCAGAGACCCAGTACTTC. This chain joins TRBV15 and TRBJ2-5, with no clear D. Germline CDR1 LNHNV, CDR2 YYDKDF (reference sequence). Trimming stripped 3 bases from V and 4 bases from J, with 12 bases between. The length of the CDR3 is 14 residues.

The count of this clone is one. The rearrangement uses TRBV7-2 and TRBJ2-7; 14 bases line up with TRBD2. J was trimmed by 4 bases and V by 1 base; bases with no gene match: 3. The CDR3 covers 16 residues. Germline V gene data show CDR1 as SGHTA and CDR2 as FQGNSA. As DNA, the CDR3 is TGTGCCAGCAGCTTAGTGGGGACTAGCGGGAGTTACGAGCAGTACTTC. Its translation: CASSLVGTSGSYEQYF.

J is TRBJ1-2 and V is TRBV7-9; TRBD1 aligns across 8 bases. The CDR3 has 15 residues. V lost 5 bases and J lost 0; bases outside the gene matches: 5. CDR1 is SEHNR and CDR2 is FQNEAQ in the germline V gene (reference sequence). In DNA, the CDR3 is TGTGCCAGCAGCGGGGGGACAGGAGCTAACTATGGCTACACCTTC. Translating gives CASSGGTGANYGYTF. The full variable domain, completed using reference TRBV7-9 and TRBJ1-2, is DTGVSQNPRHKITKRGQNVTFRCDPISEHNRLYWYRQTLGQGPEFLTYFQNEAQLEKSRLLSDRFSAERPKGSFSTLEIQRTEQGDSAMYLCASSGGTGANYGYTFGSGTRLTVV.

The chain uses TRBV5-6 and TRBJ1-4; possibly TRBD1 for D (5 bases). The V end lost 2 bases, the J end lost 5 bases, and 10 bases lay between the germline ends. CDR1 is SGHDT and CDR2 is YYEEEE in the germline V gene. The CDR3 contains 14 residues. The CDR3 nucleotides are TGTGCCAGCAGCTTCGGGGGGGAAAATGAAAAACTGTTTTTT. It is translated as CASSFGGENEKLFF.